This TCR beta chain was recorded in a study of blood T cell repertoires in COVID-19. This CDR3 region has 11 residues. Germline V CDR1 and CDR2: GTSNPN, SVGIG (reference sequence). Clones were sequenced by immunoSEQ multiplex PCR, and TCRdb holds only the in-frame ones, with some missing. The sample records around 44,000 clones, around 92% being singletons. The chain is built from TRBV30 and TRBJ1-2; D gene uncertain. The sequenced sample was peripheral blood. The clonotype originates from a human donor in a cohort sampled during active COVID-19. This CDR3 is CATGEVAGYTF. The CDR3 DNA follows: TGTGCTACTGGAGAGGTCGCGGGCTACACCTTC.